The 5 T cell receptor beta chains listed next were all sequenced from one sample in a study of T cell changes during pregnancy in multiple sclerosis. Measured with immunoSEQ multiplex PCR; TCRdb has only the in-frame clones, and not every one. This table has tens of thousands of clones, nearly 95% appearing once. This specimen consisted of CD4+ T cells from peripheral blood mononuclear cells, obtained after pregnancy. The receptors were sampled from a female donor in good health, enrolled as a control in a pregnancy study.

V is TRBV7-2 and J is TRBJ2-1, with 15 bases lining up with TRBD2. Unmatched junction bases numbered 3, after V lost 1 base and J lost 8 bases. Germline loops: CDR1 SGHTA, CDR2 FQGNSA. The CDR3 loop spans 16 amino acids. The CDR3 region has the DNA TGTGCCAGCAGCTTAGGGGGACTAGCGGGAGGCGATGAGCAGTTCTTC. This codes for CASSLGGLAGGDEQFF. The full variable domain, rest sourced from reference TRBV7-2 and TRBJ2-1, is GAGVSQSPSNKVTEKGKDVELRCDPISGHTALYWYRQSLGQGLEFLIYFQGNSAPDKSGLPSDRFSAERTGGSVSTLTIQRTQQEDSAVYLCASSLGGLAGGDEQFFGPGTRLTVL.

The gene calls are TRBV6-1 and TRBJ1-2; D is perhaps TRBD1 (5 bases). Germline CDR1 and CDR2: MNHNS and SASEGT. V was trimmed by 4 bases and J by 4 bases, leaving 7 bases between them. The CDR3 runs 12 residues. The CDR3 spells CASSVDSYGYTF. The CDR3 coding sequence is TGTGCCAGCAGTGTAGACAGCTATGGCTACACCTTC.

The chain joins TRBV11-2 to TRBJ1-2; a possible D gene is TRBD1 (5 bases). The V gene's germline CDR1 is SGHAT and CDR2 FQNNGV. V gave up 0 bases and J gave up 5 bases, with 16 bases separating them. This CDR3 has 16 residues. The CDR3 sequence is CASSLDRAGLRYGYTF. The CDR3 coding sequence is TGTGCCAGCAGCTTAGATCGGGCAGGGCTTAGGTATGGCTACACCTTC. Together with reference TRBV11-2 and TRBJ1-2, the CDR3 gives the full variable domain: EAGVAQSPRYKIIEKRQSVAFWCNPISGHATLYWYQQILGQGPKLLIQFQNNGVVDDSQLPKDRFSAERLKGVDSTLKIQPAKLEDSAVYLCASSLDRAGLRYGYTFGSGTRLTVV.

The V and J genes are TRBV18 and TRBJ2-1; D is possibly TRBD2 (5 bases). From germline, CDR1 is KGHSH and CDR2 LQKENI. CDR3 length: 12 residues. Deletions cut 5 bases from V and 7 bases from J, with 9 bases between. The CDR3 region is CASSELGNEQFF. CDR3 coding DNA: TGTGCCAGCTCAGAACTAGGTAATGAGCAGTTCTTC.

This chain links TRBV6-6 with TRBJ2-5; D gene ambiguous. Germline assignment: CDR1 MNHNY and CDR2 SVGAGI (reference sequence). V was shortened by 6 bases and J by 4 bases, with 12 bases between the two germline ends. CDR3 length: 13 residues. This CDR3 reads CASRSDVAETQYF. The CDR3 DNA is TGTGCCAGCAGATCCGACGTAGCAGAGACCCAGTACTTC.